This T cell receptor beta chain originates from a study of OX40 agonist ivuxolimab in advanced cancers. Study-level information: Patients' therapy was ivuxolimab, an antibody that acts as an agonist of OX40 (CD134).

Some clones are missing from TCRdb's copy, which holds only in-frame ones; the method was immunoSEQ multiplex PCR. The sample has around 39,000 clones; less than 90% are singletons. The trim removed 5 bases at V and 0 bases at J, leaving 7 bases unmatched. CDR1 LNHDA and CDR2 SQIVND come from the germline V gene (reference sequence). There are 16 residues in the CDR3. Sample: CD4+ or CD8+ T cells sorted from blood, taken in a trial of the OX40 agonist ivuxolimab. The chain uses TRBV19 and TRBJ2-3; 8 bases are a match to TRBD2. The sequence was collected from an adult with an advanced solid tumor such as melanoma, head and neck, liver or kidney cancer. CDR3 region: CASSRSGGPSTDTQYF. The CDR3 DNA is TGTGCCAGTAGTCGGTCGGGGGGGCCTAGCACAGATACGCAGTATTTT.